One sample yielded the 13 T cell receptor beta chains listed below, sequenced in a study of T cell responses to AZD1222 COVID-19 vaccine. Sequencing was performed with immunoSEQ multiplex PCR; in TCRdb, only in-frame clones are kept and a portion is missing. The repertoire consists of about 170,000 clones, with around 90% occurring once and the leading ten covering around 3%. Specimen: peripheral blood, collected on day 0 of AZD1222 vaccination. The receptors here all came from an adult in good health.

This clone was detected a few times. This rearrangement joins TRBV4-2 to TRBJ2-7, with 13 nucleotides matching TRBD2. The germline V gene encodes CDR1 LGHNA and CDR2 YNFKEQ. J lost 5 bases, V lost 1 base, and 5 bases had no gene match. The CDR3 has 16 amino acids. DNA of the CDR3: TGTGCCAGCAGCCAAGGGACTAGCGGGAGATCCCACGAGCAGTACTTC. It yields the protein CASSQGTSGRSHEQYF.

This rearrangement joins TRBV6-5 to TRBJ2-7; D might be TRBD1 (5 bases). Germline V gene lookup returns CDR1 MNHEY and CDR2 SVGAGI. The V gene lost 7 bases and the J gene lost 5 bases, with 9 bases spanning the gap. The CDR3 is 11 amino acids. The CDR3 sequence: CASTGFDEQYF. In DNA, the CDR3 is TGTGCCAGCACAGGGTTCGACGAGCAGTACTTC.

V usage is TRBV5-8 and J usage is TRBJ2-1, with D possibly matching TRBD2 (5 bases). CDR3 length equals 15 residues. The ends were cut back, 7 bases at V and 0 bases at J, with 14 bases in the middle. Germline CDR1 reads SGHTS; CDR2 reads YDEGEE. In DNA, the CDR3 is TGTGCCAGCCTCGCCCGGAGGAGCTCCTACAATGAGCAGTTCTTC. Translation gives CASLARRSSYNEQFF.

The chain recombines TRBV5-1 with TRBJ1-1, with D maybe TRBD1 (5 bases). V lost 0 bases and J 6 bases, leaving 12 bases between the germline ends. The CDR3 is 14 residues long. Germline CDR1 reads SGHRS; CDR2 reads YFSETQ. The CDR3 DNA reads as TGCGCCAGCAGCTTGGCGTGGGGGGATCCTGAAGCTTTCTTT. Amino acid sequence: CASSLAWGDPEAFF.

The V call is TRBV4-1, the J call TRBJ2-7; TRBD1 matches at 9 bases. This CDR3 region has 16 residues. The germline gives CDR1 MGHRA, CDR2 YSYEKL. Trimming at V came to 2 bases and at J to 3 bases, leaving 8 bases not matched to a gene. CDR3 sequence reads: CASSQQPGQGSYEQYF. CDR3 DNA sequence: TGCGCCAGCAGCCAACAACCGGGACAGGGAAGCTACGAGCAGTACTTC.

The chain couples TRBV20-1 to TRBJ1-1; no clear D. This CDR3 has 11 residues. Germline V lookup: CDR1 DFQATT, CDR2 SNEGSKA (reference sequence). V dropped 6 bases and J dropped 4 bases, with 9 bases sitting between them. DNA of the CDR3: TGCAGTGCCCCTCGAGGCACTGAAGCTTTCTTT. Protein: CSAPRGTEAFF.

This CDR3 is CASRGDGDGYTF. The DNA of the CDR3 is TGTGCCAGCAGGGGGGACGGTGATGGCTACACCTTC. The V call is TRBV6-6, the J call TRBJ1-2, with a weak D call TRBD1 (5 bases). The germline CDR1 and CDR2 sequences are MNHNY and SVGAGI (reference sequence). This CDR3 comprises 12 residues. Trimming took 6 bases from V and 6 from J, leaving 11 bases between them.

The chain links TRBV7-8 to TRBJ2-5; no reliable D call. V lost 0 bases and J lost 5, with 7 bases in between. This CDR3 has 13 residues. The V gene's germline CDR1 is SGHVS and CDR2 FQNEAQ. The DNA of the CDR3 is TGTGCCAGCAGCTTAGCGACCTGGGAGACCCAGTACTTC. Translation gives CASSLATWETQYF.

The gene calls are TRBV7-9 and TRBJ2-7; D unresolved. This CDR3 is 11 amino acids long. V lost 3 bases, J lost 6 bases, and 6 bases lay in between. The V gene's germline CDR1 is SEHNR and CDR2 FQNEAQ (reference sequence). CDR3 DNA: TGTGCCAGCAGCTTGTGGGTCGAGCAGTACTTC. It is translated as CASSLWVEQYF.

CDR3 sequence: CATPQLGRETQYF. CDR3 coding DNA: TGTGCCACCCCACAACTAGGCAGGGAGACCCAGTACTTC. The gene calls are TRBV24-1 and TRBJ2-5, with D tentatively TRBD2 (5 bases). CDR1 and CDR2 (germline): KGHDR, SFDVKD. Trimming shortened V by 9 bases and J by 5 bases, and 15 bases separated the two germline ends. CDR3 size: 13 residues.

The chain combines TRBV4-1 with TRBJ1-2; no clear D gene. The CDR3 length is 15 residues. Germline CDR1 and CDR2: MGHRA and YSYEKL. V was clipped by 0 bases and J by 3 bases, with 11 bases between them. For the CDR3, the DNA is TGCGCCAGCAGCCAAGATTTTGCGGGAGACTATGGCTACACCTTC. It specifies CASSQDFAGDYGYTF.

The chain combines TRBV5-1 with TRBJ2-3; 7 nucleotides match TRBD2. Trimming at V came to 6 bases and at J to 2 bases, leaving 12 bases not matched to a gene. The CDR3 length is 16 residues. Germline V gene lookup returns CDR1 SGHRS and CDR2 YFSETQ. CDR3 region: CASTIRGGSVTDTQYF. The CDR3 nucleotides read TGCGCCAGCACCATTCGGGGCGGGAGTGTCACAGATACGCAGTATTTT.

The chain employs TRBV5-8 and TRBJ2-5; 9 nucleotides match TRBD1. Per the germline V gene, CDR1 is SGHTS and CDR2 is YDEGEE. Germline trimming cut 4 bases from V and 5 bases from J; bases unmatched to any gene: 12. CDR3 size: 16 residues. As DNA, the CDR3 is TGTGCCAGCAGCCCACGGACAGGGGCCTACGGGGAGACCCAGTACTTC. It yields the protein CASSPRTGAYGETQYF.